This T cell receptor beta chain was found in a study of spatial heterogeneity in lung cancer (dated by TCRdb to the late 2010s). General notes on the study: Beta-chain transcripts were consistently detected in greater numbers than alpha-chain transcripts, which likely reflects a higher abundance of beta-chain transcripts. The study quantitatively compared TCR alpha and beta repertoires across multiple tumor regions, matched nontumor lung and blood in non-small cell lung cancer. Both alpha and beta chains were TCR-sequenced in samples taken at surgery, namely 220 tumor regions, around 61 matched nontumor lung samples and 50 to 60 PBMC samples. Nonsynonymous mutation counts, determined by whole-exome sequencing of tumor tissue, were related to TCR repertoire features. In the raw uncorrected reads, each unique combination of TCR and UMI appeared more than ten times on average. TCR transcript counts in tumor regions correlated strongly with a T cell transcriptional module score from matched bulk RNA-seq. Broader findings and caveats from the paper: The tumor nonsynonymous mutation count correlated with the number of expanded intratumoral alpha and beta TCRs. Additional single-cell paired TCR alpha and beta sequencing was considered necessary to confirm, at a functional level, the hypothesis that regional TCRs recognize regional mutations. Counts of ubiquitous and regional expanded TCRs correlated with counts of ubiquitous and regional nonsynonymous mutations, respectively. TCR-seq coverage of tumor T cells was estimated at only approximately 7% for alpha chains and more than 11% for beta chains.

What this sample's time point label stands for: sample taken at primary tumor resection. Donors were around 69 patients with early-stage, untreated non-small cell lung cancer from the lung TRACERx cohort. TCR sequencing used whole RNA extracted from tumor and nontumor lung tissue, or from cryopreserved PBMC samples, without cell sorting. Only patients with enough RNA available from two or more tumor regions were chosen for TCR sequencing. Before being selected, tumor and adjacent nontumor lung specimens were reviewed by a lung pathologist. Via the germline V gene, CDR1 is MNHEY and CDR2 SVGAGI. The junction shows trimming of 2 bases on V and 7 bases on J, and the gene matches do not reach 13 bases of it. The cysteine opens and the phenylalanine closes a CDR3 of 16 amino acids. Only CDR3 DNA remains: 48 bases, in frame from the first base. The receptor library was made with 5' RACE. Sequencing relied on a NextSeq 500. To allow correction of PCR and sequencing errors, the TCR library protocol tagged every TCR cDNA molecule with a unique molecular identifier. The source study handled its data this way. TCR identification, UMI-based error correction and CDR3 extraction were all carried out with Decombinator tools. TCRs above a frequency of 2 per 1,000, corresponding to the top 1% of the tumor frequency distribution, were defined as expanded. Expanded tumor TCRs were classed as regional if statistically deemed absent (corrected P<0.05) from at least one tumor region, otherwise ubiquitous. Each repertoire was subsampled 100 times to 5,000 TCRs, after which Renyi diversity was computed with the R vegan package. CDR3 similarity networks were constructed using string-kernel similarity of amino acid triplets, with links drawn between CDR3s whose pairwise similarity was above 0.82. The public reads were reprocessed in TCRdb via fastp at Q25 and MiXCR, keeping in-frame beta chains. Each record represents a unique CDR3 protein, reported with the most common genes and DNA among its rows. The V and J calls follow TCRdb's processing rather than the paper's. In all, the sample holds approximately 8,500 distinct CDR3 sequences, and 12% of those were seen once. Of the sample, approximately 11% falls within the top ten clones.

This clonotype is identified as medium-sized (0.01 to 0.1%). The clone's antigen remains unknown. Per-nucleotide qualities are absent, and no much larger clonotype sits a single base away. The sequenced sample was lung tumor tissue, obtained at surgery. The TCR originated in a male donor with early-stage non-small cell lung cancer. The chain uses TRBV6-5 and TRBJ2-7; TRBD2 lines up with 8 middle nucleotides. The sequenced DNA is TGTGCCAGCAGTTACGCGGCTAGCGGGTCCCTTAGGGAGCAGTACTTC. It encodes CASSYAASGSLREQYF.